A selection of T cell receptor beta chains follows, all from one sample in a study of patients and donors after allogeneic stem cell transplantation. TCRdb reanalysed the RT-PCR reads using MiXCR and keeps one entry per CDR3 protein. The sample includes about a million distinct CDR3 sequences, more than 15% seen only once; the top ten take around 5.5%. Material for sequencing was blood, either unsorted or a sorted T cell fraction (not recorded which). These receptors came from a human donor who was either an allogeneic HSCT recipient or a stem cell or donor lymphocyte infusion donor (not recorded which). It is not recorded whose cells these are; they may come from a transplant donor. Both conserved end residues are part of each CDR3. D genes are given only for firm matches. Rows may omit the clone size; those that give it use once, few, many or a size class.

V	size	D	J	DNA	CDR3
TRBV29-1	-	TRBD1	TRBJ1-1	TGCAGCGTTGGAAGGACAGGGGCTTCGAATGAAGCTTTCTTT	CSVGRTGASNEAFF
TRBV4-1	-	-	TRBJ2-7	TGCGCCAGCAGCTATGCCCTCCGAGGTCTTACTTACGAGCAGTACTTC	CASSYALRGLTYEQYF
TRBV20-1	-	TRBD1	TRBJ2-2	TGCAGTGCTAGATCTCAGGGGGCCGGGGAGCTGTTTTTT	CSARSQGAGELFF
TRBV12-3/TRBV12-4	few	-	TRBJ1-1	TGTGCCAGCAGGGCAATTGGGGGGAACACTGAAGCTTTCTTT	CASRAIGGNTEAFF
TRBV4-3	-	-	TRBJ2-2	TGCGCCAGCAGCCAAGAGGGGGTCGGGGAGCTGTTTTTT	CASSQEGVGELFF
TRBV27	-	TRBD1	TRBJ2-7	TGTGCCAGCAGCCTTAAGGGGGACAGGTATCCCTACGAGCAGTACTTC	CASSLKGDRYPYEQYF
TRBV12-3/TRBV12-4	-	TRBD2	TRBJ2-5	TGTGCCAGCAGCCTCACCCCAGCGGGGAGGGAGACCCAGTACTTC	CASSLTPAGRETQYF
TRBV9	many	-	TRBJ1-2	TGTGCCAGCAGCGTAGGGGGTCGGACAAACTATGGCTACACCTTC	CASSVGGRTNYGYTF
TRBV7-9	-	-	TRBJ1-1	TGTGCCAGCAGCTTAGATCCGGGCGGGACTGAAGCTTTCTTT	CASSLDPGGTEAFF
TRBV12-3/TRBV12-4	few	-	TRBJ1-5	TGTGCCAGCAGTTTAAGGGACTTCGGACAGCCCCAGCATTTT	CASSLRDFGQPQHF
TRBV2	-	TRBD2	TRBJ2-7	TGTGCCAGCACGATCCTAGCGGGAGCGGAGTACTTC	CASTILAGAEYF
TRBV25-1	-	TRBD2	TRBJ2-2	TGTGCCAGCAGTGACCGGGAGGGCCCCACCGGGGAGCTGTTTTTT	CASSDREGPTGELFF
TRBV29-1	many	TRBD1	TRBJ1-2	TGCAGCGTTGAAGATAGGGGGCAGAACAACTATGGCTACACCTTC	CSVEDRGQNNYGYTF
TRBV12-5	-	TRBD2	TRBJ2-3	TGTGCTAGTGGTCCCAGGACTAGTACCGCAGATACGCAGTATTTT	CASGPRTSTADTQYF
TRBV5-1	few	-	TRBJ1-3	TGCGCCAGCAGTCCCGACATCCCGCCCGGAAACACCATATATTTT	CASSPDIPPGNTIYF
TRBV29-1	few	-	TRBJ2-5	TGCAGCGTTGAATTTCTGGGCCGTGGAGAGACCCAGTACTTC	CSVEFLGRGETQYF
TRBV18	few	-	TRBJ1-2	TGTGCCAGCTCACAAACACAGGGTGGCTATGGCTACACCTTC	CASSQTQGGYGYTF
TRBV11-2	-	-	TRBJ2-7	TGTGCCAGCAGCCCCGGGACAAGCCCGTTCGAGCAGTACTTC	CASSPGTSPFEQYF
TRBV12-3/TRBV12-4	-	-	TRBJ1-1	TGTGCCTCTAACGGGGGGACGGGCACTGAAGCTTTCTTT	CASNGGTGTEAFF
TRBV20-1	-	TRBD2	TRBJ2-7	TGCAGTGCTTCGTCGGGACTAAACTACGAGCAGTACTTC	CSASSGLNYEQYF
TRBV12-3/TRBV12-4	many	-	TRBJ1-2	TGTGCCAGCAGTTTACAGGGTCCCAACTATGGCTACACCTTC	CASSLQGPNYGYTF
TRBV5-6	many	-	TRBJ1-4	TGTGCCAGCAGACGAACTGGGAAGGGAGAAAAACTGTTTTTT	CASRRTGKGEKLFF
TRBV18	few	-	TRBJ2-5	TGTGCCAGCTCATCGCCTGTTGGGCAAGAGACCCAGTACTTC	CASSSPVGQETQYF
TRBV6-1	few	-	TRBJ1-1	TGTGCCAGCTTCTGGACGGCTAACACTGAAGCTTTCTTT	CASFWTANTEAFF
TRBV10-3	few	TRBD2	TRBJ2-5	TGTGCCATCAATCAAGCGGGAGGGCAAGAGACCCAGTACTTC	CAINQAGGQETQYF
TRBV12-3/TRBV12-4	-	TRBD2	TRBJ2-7	TGTGCCAGCAGTCCCCCCGGCCCACTAGCGGGAGTCTCCTACGAGCAGTACTTC	CASSPPGPLAGVSYEQYF
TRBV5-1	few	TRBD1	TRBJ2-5	TGCGCCAGCAGCTCGGACAGGGTCCCGGAGACCCAGTACTTC	CASSSDRVPETQYF
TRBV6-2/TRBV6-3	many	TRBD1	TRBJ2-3	TGTGCCAGCAGTTACACTCCTGGACAGGCTGGTACAGATACGCAGTATTTT	CASSYTPGQAGTDTQYF
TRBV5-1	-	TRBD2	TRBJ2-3	TGCGCCAGCAGCCTTCGCGGACTAGCGGGGGGCCAGGGAACAGATACGCAGTATTTT	CASSLRGLAGGQGTDTQYF
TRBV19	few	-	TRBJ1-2	TGTGCCAGTACCCTTCGATTTGACTATGGCTACACCTTC	CASTLRFDYGYTF
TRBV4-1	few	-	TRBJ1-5	TGCGCCAGCAGCCAAGATCGAGGGGGGATTGGTCAGCCCCAGCATTTT	CASSQDRGGIGQPQHF
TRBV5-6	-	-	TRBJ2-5	TGTGCCAGCAGCTTGGCTCCAAGAAGGGATTTGGAGACCCAGTACTTC	CASSLAPRRDLETQYF
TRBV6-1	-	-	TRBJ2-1	TGTGCCAGCAGTGAAACGCTCTGGGCTAGCAATGAGCAGTTCTTC	CASSETLWASNEQFF
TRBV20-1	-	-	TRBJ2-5	TGCAGTGCTCAAGAGGGGGGTAGCGAAGAGACCCAGTACTTC	CSAQEGGSEETQYF
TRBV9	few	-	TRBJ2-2	TGTGCCAGCAGCGACCGGTTAGAGGCTAGCGTGAACACCGGGGAGCTGTTTTTT	CASSDRLEASVNTGELFF
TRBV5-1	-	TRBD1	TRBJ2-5	TGCGCCAGCGGGGGACAGGGAGGAGAGACCCAGTACTTC	CASGGQGGETQYF
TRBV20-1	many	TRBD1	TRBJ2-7	TGCAGTGCTACCGGGACAGGGACCTACGAGCAGTACTTC	CSATGTGTYEQYF
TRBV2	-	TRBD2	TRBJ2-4	TGTGCCAGCGTGGGAGGGGAAGCCAAAAACATTCAGTACTTC	CASVGGEAKNIQYF
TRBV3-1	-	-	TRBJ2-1	TGTGCCAGCAGCCAAGGGCCGCAGTCCTACAATGAGCAGTTCTTC	CASSQGPQSYNEQFF
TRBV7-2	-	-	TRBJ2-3	TGTGCCAGCAGCTTAAACAGGGAAAGAAGGGATACGCAGTATTTT	CASSLNRERRDTQYF
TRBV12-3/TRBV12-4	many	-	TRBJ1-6	TGTGCCAGCAGTCCGGGCTTCTCCTATAATTCACCCCTCCACTTT	CASSPGFSYNSPLHF
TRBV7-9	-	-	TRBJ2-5	TGTGCCAGCAGCCTCGGGCGGGGTGTTAAAGAGACCCAGTACTTC	CASSLGRGVKETQYF
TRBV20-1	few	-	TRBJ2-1	TGCAGTGCTAGAGGGGCGGGATTATACAATGAGCAGTTCTTC	CSARGAGLYNEQFF
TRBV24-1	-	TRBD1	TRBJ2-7	TGTGCCACCGGTCAAGGGGGCAGCTACGAGCAGTACTTC	CATGQGGSYEQYF
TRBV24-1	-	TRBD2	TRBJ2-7	TGTGCCACCAGTGATAATAGCGGGAGGCCCTACGAGCAGTACTTC	CATSDNSGRPYEQYF
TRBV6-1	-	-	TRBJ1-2	TGTGCCAGCAGTCGTGAGCGCGTGAAGGGGGGCTACACCTTC	CASSRERVKGGYTF
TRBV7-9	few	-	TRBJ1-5	TGTGCCAGCAGCTTAGCGCTGGGTAGCAATCAGCCCCAGCATTTT	CASSLALGSNQPQHF
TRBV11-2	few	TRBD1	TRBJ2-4	TGTGCCAGCAGCTTGGGGATTAGACAGGGGGCGCGCTTTAGAGCCAAAAACATTCAGTACTTC	CASSLGIRQGARFRAKNIQYF
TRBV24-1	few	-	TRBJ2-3	TGTGCCACCAGTGGCTCCCGGCCTTTCACAGATACGCAGTATTTT	CATSGSRPFTDTQYF
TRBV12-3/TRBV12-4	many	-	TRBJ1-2	TGTGCCAGCAGCCTAGGGACGTATGGCTACACCTTC	CASSLGTYGYTF
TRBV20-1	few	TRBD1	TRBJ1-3	TGCAGTGCTAGAGATACAGGGGACCTCTCTGGAAACACCATATATTTT	CSARDTGDLSGNTIYF
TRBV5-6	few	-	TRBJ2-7	TGTGCCAGCAGTCCCAGAGGGGTTTACGAGCAGTACTTC	CASSPRGVYEQYF